This TCR beta chain was sequenced in a study of T cell responses to AZD1222 COVID-19 vaccine. Study-wide results and limits: There were repertoire samples only from the period after the peak T cell response. Donor demographics were predominantly white British with a female majority; clonal diversity may be underestimated. Dominant CD4 TCR responses targeted spike regions 160-218 and 743-854. Reports say nearly half of spike-specific TCRs go after unmutated variant regions.

This clone has only a few counts. Antigen: not known. V shed 6 bases and J shed 5 bases, with 14 bases lying between them. CDR3 length equals 13 residues. Germline CDR1 and CDR2: SNHLY and FYNNEI. Some clones are missing from TCRdb's copy, which holds only in-frame ones; the method was immunoSEQ multiplex PCR. The data contain some 130,000 clones, about 90% of them singletons. This sequence joins TRBV2 and TRBJ2-7, with unresolved D. The TCR originated in an adult in good health. Sequenced material: peripheral blood, taken on day 0 of AZD1222 vaccination. CDR3 in amino acids: CASSPDRSHEQYF. The DNA of the CDR3 is TGTGCCAGCAGCCCGGACCGTTCCCACGAGCAGTACTTC.